This TCR beta chain was retrieved from a study of monozygotic twins with inflammatory bowel disease. Study-wide points: The results supported no single strong signal or clonotype associated with IBD.

CDR3 length: 14 residues. From germline, CDR1 is LGHDT and CDR2 YNNKEL (reference sequence). For this clonotype: The antigen is unknown.

TCRdb re-called the 5' RACE reads and gives one entry per CDR3 protein, without DNA. This listing includes some 200,000 distinct CDR3 sequences. The receptor's source is a human donor with ulcerative colitis or Crohn's disease, or a healthy co-twin of an affected twin (not recorded which). Sequenced material: blood. The chain recombines TRBV3-1 with TRBJ1-6; TCRdb proposes TRBD1, but this gene call is untestable without DNA. The CDR3 protein is CASSPVRGLGPLHF.